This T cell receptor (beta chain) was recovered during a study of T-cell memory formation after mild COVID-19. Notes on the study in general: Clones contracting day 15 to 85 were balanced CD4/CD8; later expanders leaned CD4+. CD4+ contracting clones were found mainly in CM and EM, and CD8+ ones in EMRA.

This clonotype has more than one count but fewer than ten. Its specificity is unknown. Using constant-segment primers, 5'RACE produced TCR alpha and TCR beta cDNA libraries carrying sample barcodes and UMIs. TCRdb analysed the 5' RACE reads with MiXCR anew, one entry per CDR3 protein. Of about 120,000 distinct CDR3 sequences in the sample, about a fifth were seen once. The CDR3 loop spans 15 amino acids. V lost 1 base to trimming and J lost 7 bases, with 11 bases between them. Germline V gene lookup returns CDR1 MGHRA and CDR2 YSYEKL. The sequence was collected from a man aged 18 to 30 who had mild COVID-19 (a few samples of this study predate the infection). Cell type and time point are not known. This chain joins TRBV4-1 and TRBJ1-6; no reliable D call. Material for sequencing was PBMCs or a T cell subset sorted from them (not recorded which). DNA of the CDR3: TGCGCCAGCAGCCAAGTAGGAGTGACCAATTCACCCCTCCACTTT. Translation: CASSQVGVTNSPLHF.